Below are 26 T cell receptor beta chains sequenced from a single sample in a study of T-cell memory formation after mild COVID-19 (dated by TCRdb to the early 2020s). The library was prepared using 5' RACE. These reads were obtained on an Illumina NovaSeq 6000. Clones were called with MiXCR by TCRdb after fastp trimmed the public reads at Q25, and only in-frame beta chains were retained. Every distinct CDR3 protein forms one entry, paired with its most common genes and DNA. Here the sample has 100,000 to 150,000 distinct CDR3 sequences; about a sixth occur a single time. The ten biggest clones cover roughly 14% of the sample. The source material was PBMCs or a T cell subset sorted from them (not recorded which). The receptors were sampled from an adult woman who had mild COVID-19 (a few samples of this study predate the infection). The sample titles of this study are shuffled in the database, so cell type and time point are left out; the donor was told from shared clones.

The J gene is TRBJ2-5, the V gene TRBV30; possible D gene TRBD2, 6 bases. Germline CDR1 is GTSNPN and CDR2 is SVGIG (reference sequence). V was clipped by 3 bases and J by 5 bases, with 13 bases between them. This CDR3 has 13 amino acids. CDR3 sequence (DNA): TGTGCCTGGAGACTCGAGGGAGGTGAGACCCAGTACTTC. Translation gives CAWRLEGGETQYF.

V usage is TRBV2 and J usage is TRBJ2-1; the D is unclear. This CDR3 region has 10 residues. Trimming stripped 6 bases from V and 7 bases from J, with 4 bases between. Per the germline V gene, CDR1 is SNHLY and CDR2 is FYNNEI. The CDR3 region is CASRGNEQFF. DNA of the CDR3: TGTGCCAGCAGGGGGAATGAGCAGTTCTTC.

V usage is TRBV30 and J usage is TRBJ2-1; D is unclear. CDR1 GTSNPN and CDR2 SVGIG come from the germline V gene (reference sequence). V dropped 2 bases and J dropped 7 bases, with 6 bases sitting between them. CDR3 length equals 11 residues. DNA for the CDR3: TGTGCCTGGAGTAGGAGAAATGAGCAGTTCTTC. Translation: CAWSRRNEQFF.

The rearrangement links TRBV7-8 to TRBJ2-7, with TRBD2 identical over 9 bases. Germline V lookup: CDR1 SGHVS, CDR2 FQNEAQ. The CDR3 is 16 residues long. V was clipped by 5 bases and J by 3 bases; unmatched bases: 11. CDR3 region: CASSHPGAGGIYEQYF. The CDR3 DNA follows: TGTGCCAGCAGCCATCCGGGAGCGGGGGGTATCTACGAGCAGTACTTC.

The chain carries TRBV19 and TRBJ2-1; D gene uncertain. The CDR3 spans 13 residues. The germline V gene has CDR1 LNHDA and CDR2 SQIVND (reference sequence). V was cut by 4 bases and J by 10 bases, with 14 bases left in between. The CDR3 is CASSTNDLVEQFF. The CDR3 DNA sequence: TGTGCCAGTAGTACAAATGACTTAGTGGAGCAGTTCTTC. Complete variable domain (other parts from reference TRBV19 and TRBJ2-1): DGGITQSPKYLFRKEGQNVTLSCEQNLNHDAMYWYRQDPGQGLRLIYYSQIVNDFQKGDIAEGYSVSREKKESFPLTVTSAQKNPTAFYLCASSTNDLVEQFFGPGTRLTVL.

The genes are TRBV6-2 or TRBV6-3 and TRBJ2-1, with TRBD2 identical over 13 bases. Germline loops: CDR1 MNHEY, CDR2 SVGEGT. Trimming cost V 7 bases and J 2 bases; bases outside gene matches: 2. This CDR3 has 15 amino acids. CDR3 sequence (DNA): TGTGCCAGCAAACTAGCGGGAGGGACCTACAATGAGCAGTTCTTC. It yields the protein CASKLAGGTYNEQFF.

The table lists this clonotype with a few counts. The chain has TRBV20-1 and TRBJ1-1; no clear D. Germline V gene sequence: CDR1 DFQATT, CDR2 SNEGSKA (reference sequence). V was pared by 5 bases and J by 3 bases, with 4 bases between. The CDR3 consists of 10 residues. The CDR3 protein is CSAWDTEAFF. The CDR3 DNA reads as TGCAGTGCTTGGGACACTGAAGCTTTCTTT.

The chain carries TRBV25-1 and TRBJ2-4; possible D gene TRBD1, 6 bases. V shed 3 bases and J shed 11 bases, with 14 bases lying between them. This CDR3 has 13 residues. Germline CDR1 is MGHDK and CDR2 is SYGVNS. The CDR3 region has the DNA TGTGCCAGCAGTGAGAGCAGGGGTTGGGTTCAGTACTTC. Its translation is CASSESRGWVQYF.

This clonotype has more than one count but fewer than ten. The CDR3 spells CASSPRTGGSPLHF. DNA of the CDR3: TGCGCCAGCAGCCCTCGGACAGGGGGATCACCCCTCCACTTT. The V and J genes are TRBV5-1 and TRBJ1-6, with 10 bases lining up with TRBD1. The CDR3 runs 14 residues. Germline CDR1 SGHRS, CDR2 YFSETQ. After removal of 4 bases from V and 10 bases from J, the junction contained 5 bases not matched to a gene.

For the CDR3, the DNA is TGTGCCAGCAGTTATAGCAATCAGCCCCAGCATTTT. Encoded protein: CASSYSNQPQHF. The chain couples TRBV4-2 to TRBJ1-5; D is ambiguous. V lost 6 bases to trimming and J lost 0 bases, with 3 bases between them. Per germline, CDR1 LGHNA and CDR2 YNFKEQ. The CDR3 has 12 amino acids.

This clonotype has more than one count but fewer than ten. The chain combines TRBV7-6 with TRBJ2-5; 9 nucleotides agree with TRBD2. The germline CDR1 and CDR2 sequences are SGHVS and FNYEAQ. The CDR3 is 19 residues long. V gave up 0 bases and J gave up 5 bases; unmatched junction bases: 16. The CDR3 nucleotides are TGTGCCAGCAGCTTAGCGCTAGCGGGGTCGGATGGGGTAGACGAGACCCAGTACTTC. It is translated as CASSLALAGSDGVDETQYF.

The sample holds a few counts of this clonotype. The rearrangement uses TRBV12-3 or TRBV12-4 and TRBJ2-1, with no clear D. V shed 4 bases and J shed 7 bases, with 8 bases lying between them. This CDR3 is built from 12 residues. The CDR3 region is CASSSLENEQFF. CDR3 coding DNA: TGTGCCAGCAGTTCTCTAGAAAATGAGCAGTTCTTC.

CDR3 in amino acids: CASSPPAGGYNEQFF. CDR3 nucleotides: TGTGCCAGCAGCCCTCCAGCGGGGGGTTACAATGAGCAGTTCTTC. The chain joins TRBV7-6 to TRBJ2-1, with TRBD2 matching 9 bases. Per germline, CDR1 SGHVS and CDR2 FNYEAQ. CDR3 size: 15 residues. Trimming at V came to 5 bases and at J to 4 bases, leaving 6 bases not matched to a gene.

This clonotype was seen a handful of times. The chain links TRBV12-3 or TRBV12-4 to TRBJ1-1, with D perhaps matching TRBD1 (6 bases). Trimming removed 3 bases at V and 5 bases at J, with 19 bases between. CDR3 length: 16 residues. The DNA for the CDR3 is TGTGCCAGCAGTTTCCCCAGTACAGGGAGAGTGACTGAAGCTTTCTTT. Its protein product is CASSFPSTGRVTEAFF.

This rearrangement joins TRBV7-6 to TRBJ2-1, with D perhaps assigned TRBD1 or TRBD2 (6 bases each). The CDR3 length is 17 residues. V dropped 3 bases and J dropped 1 base, with 16 bases sitting between them. CDR1 and CDR2 from the germline V gene are SGHVS and FNYEAQ. Here the CDR3 DNA reads TGTGCCAGCAGCTTTAGTTGGGGGGCCCATTCCTACAATGAGCAGTTCTTC. It translates to CASSFSWGAHSYNEQFF.

This clonotype was counted at least ten times. This chain connects TRBV5-4 to TRBJ2-3; TRBD2 matches 8 bases. The V gene end was trimmed by 7 bases and the J gene end by 2 bases; junction bases not matched to a gene: 9. CDR3 length: 15 amino acids. Germline CDR1 is SGHNT and CDR2 is YYREEE (reference sequence). As DNA, the CDR3 is TGTGCCAGCGCAAGCGGGAGAGCGGACACAGATACGCAGTATTTT. It translates to CASASGRADTDTQYF.

The chain couples TRBV14 to TRBJ2-7; TRBD1 aligns across 9 bases. The CDR3 has 15 residues. Germline V gene data show CDR1 as SGHDN and CDR2 as FVKESK. After removal of 1 base from V and 3 bases from J, the junction contained 4 bases not matched to a gene. DNA for the CDR3: TGTGCCAGCAGCCAAGGGTGGGGACAGGGCTACGAGCAGTACTTC. As protein: CASSQGWGQGYEQYF. The entire variable domain, with the rest obtained from reference TRBV14 and TRBJ2-7, is as follows: EAGVTQFPSHSVIEKGQTVTLRCDPISGHDNLYWYRRVMGKEIKFLLHFVKESKQDESGMPNNRFLAERTGGTYSTLKVQPAELEDSGVYFCASSQGWGQGYEQYFGPGTRLTVT.

This clonotype has only a few counts. The chain combines TRBV6-1 with TRBJ2-7; D tentatively fits TRBD1 or TRBD2 (5 bases each). CDR1 and CDR2 from the germline V gene are MNHNS and SASEGT. Trimming removed 8 bases from V and 4 bases from J, with 15 bases in between. This CDR3 region has 13 residues. CDR3 sequence reads: CASLGVDHYEQYF. The CDR3 region has the DNA TGTGCCAGCTTGGGGGTGGACCATTACGAGCAGTACTTC.

The chain uses TRBV5-5 and TRBJ2-7; D is perhaps TRBD2 (6 bases). The V gene lost 3 bases and the J gene lost 2 bases, with 12 bases spanning the gap. The germline CDR1 and CDR2 sequences are SGHKS and YYEKEE (reference sequence). CDR3 length: 14 residues. The CDR3 sequence is CASSSGTDPYEQYF. In nucleotides, the CDR3 is TGTGCCAGCAGCTCCGGGACTGACCCCTACGAGCAGTACTTC.

The J gene is TRBJ1-2, the V gene TRBV18; D unclear. V was clipped by 3 bases and J by 5 bases, with 16 bases between them. CDR3 size: 15 residues. Germline V gene lookup returns CDR1 KGHSH and CDR2 LQKENI. CDR3 loop: CASSPSAGRGYGYTF. The CDR3 bases are TGTGCCAGCTCACCCTCCGCGGGCCGGGGATATGGCTACACCTTC.

V usage is TRBV29-1 and J usage is TRBJ1-1; 8 bases map to TRBD1. The germline gives CDR1 SQVTM, CDR2 ANQGSEA. This CDR3 contains 14 residues. V trimming: 4 bases; J trimming: 7 bases; junction bases outside the gene matches: 11. The CDR3 region is CSVVAGGGVSEAFF. The DNA of the CDR3 is TGCAGCGTTGTTGCAGGGGGCGGTGTCAGTGAAGCTTTCTTT.

This clonotype was seen a few times. In DNA form, the CDR3 reads TGTGCCACCAGCAGAGGGTTACAGGGGGTCAAAGATACGCAGTATTTT. Its protein is CATSRGLQGVKDTQYF. The V gene is TRBV15, the J gene TRBJ2-3, with 8 nucleotides matching TRBD1. The CDR3 has 16 amino acids. V lost 1 base to trimming and J lost 5 bases; unmatched junction nucleotides: 8. Germline CDR1 and CDR2: LNHNV and YYDKDF (reference sequence).

This clonotype was recorded many times. The rearrangement links TRBV5-1 to TRBJ2-2, with a tentative D call TRBD1 (5 bases). V dropped 1 base and J dropped 2 bases, with 18 bases sitting between them. CDR1 is SGHRS and CDR2 is YFSETQ in the germline V gene. The CDR3 totals 18 residues. CDR3 sequence: CASSLSSRLGANTGELFF. CDR3 coding DNA: TGCGCCAGCAGCTTGTCTTCCCGCCTAGGGGCCAACACCGGGGAGCTGTTTTTT.

The rearrangement joins TRBV29-1 to TRBJ2-5, with a possible D match to TRBD2 (5 bases). Trimming left V 7 bases short and J 6 bases short, with 18 bases between. The CDR3 loop spans 13 amino acids. Per germline, CDR1 SQVTM and CDR2 ANQGSEA. In nucleotides, the CDR3 is TGCAGCGGCGGACTGGACCCTCAACAGACCCAGTACTTC. Translating it yields CSGGLDPQQTQYF.

This clonotype was counted only a few times. The chain has TRBV12-3 or TRBV12-4 and TRBJ2-7; TRBD1 matches at 8 bases. V dropped 6 bases and J dropped 3; count of bases not matched to a gene: 16. This CDR3 spans 17 amino acids. The CDR3 reads CASSRQGAGRRNYEQYF. The CDR3 bases are TGTGCCAGCAGCAGGCAGGGGGCAGGCCGACGTAACTACGAGCAGTACTTC.

This clonotype occurred many times. The J gene is TRBJ2-3, the V gene TRBV9; 7 positions match TRBD1. The CDR3 consists of 16 residues. V shed 1 base and J 1 base; nucleotides not matched to a gene: 6. Per germline, CDR1 SGDLS and CDR2 YYNGEE. The CDR3 DNA is TGTGCCAGCAGCGTAAACAGGGGTTCCGGCACAGATACGCAGTATTTT. This encodes CASSVNRGSGTDTQYF.